The 22 T cell receptor beta chains below come from one sample, sequenced in a study of CD8 T cells in ankylosing spondylitis (TCRdb year 2017). These TCRs' antigens remain unknown. General conclusions and limits of the study: A TCR beta motif of roughly 8 highly homologous amino acid variants appeared characteristic of blood from ankylosing spondylitis patients.

The library was prepared using 5' RACE. Sequencing instrument: Illumina HiSeq 2500. Using fastp trimming at Q25 and MiXCR clonotype assembly, TCRdb reanalyzed the public sequencing data and kept in-frame beta chains. Records with the same CDR3 protein are collapsed into one entry carrying the most frequent genes and DNA. The sample records a few hundred thousand distinct CDR3 sequences, 20% to 25% of which are singletons. Together, the top ten hold approximately 15% of the sample. The sequenced sample consisted of blood, either unsorted or a sorted T cell fraction (not recorded which). Receptor source: a male donor with ankylosing spondylitis.

CDR3 residues: CASSFTTGNTGELFF. In DNA, the CDR3 is TGCGCCAGCAGCTTTACCACAGGGAACACCGGGGAGCTGTTTTTT. The chain has TRBV5-1 and TRBJ2-2; D possibly corresponds to TRBD1 (5 bases). Germline CDR1 and CDR2: SGHRS and YFSETQ. Trimming left V 2 bases short and J 1 base short, with 9 bases between. The CDR3 is made up of 15 amino acids. The complete variable domain, with remaining parts taken from reference TRBV5-1 and TRBJ2-2, reads KAGVTQTPRYLIKTRGQQVTLSCSPISGHRSVSWYQQTPGQGLQFLFEYFSETQRNKGNFPGRFSGRQFSNSRSEMNVSTLELGDSALYLCASSFTTGNTGELFFGEGSRLTVL.

This clonotype was counted a few times. J is TRBJ2-5 and V is TRBV20-1; possibly TRBD2 for D (5 bases). The CDR3 totals 13 residues. CDR1 is DFQATT and CDR2 is SNEGSKA in the germline V gene (reference sequence). Trimming removed 6 bases from V and 1 base from J, with 12 bases in between. The DNA for the CDR3 is TGCAGTGCCCTGGACTCGCTCCAAGAGACCCAGTACTTC. Translation: CSALDSLQETQYF.

The sample holds one count of this clonotype. An end of the junction does not agree with germline; a read error may underlie this. The rearrangement links TRBV25-1 to TRBJ2-7; 9 bases fit TRBD1. Germline lookup yields CDR1 MGHDK and CDR2 SYGVNS. The CDR3 contains 15 residues. CDR3 in DNA: TGTGCCAGCAGTAAAATACAGGGGGCGCGGAACGAGCGGTACTTC. It translates to CASSKIQGARNERYF.

Only a few counts were recorded for this clonotype. The chain couples TRBV5-1 to TRBJ2-5; 7 bases map to TRBD1. The germline gives CDR1 SGHRS, CDR2 YFSETQ. Trimming removed 5 bases from V and 2 bases from J; junction bases left unmatched: 9. This CDR3 is built from 15 residues. CDR3 in amino acids: CASRWGQFPQETQYF. The CDR3 DNA reads as TGCGCCAGCAGGTGGGGACAGTTCCCGCAAGAGACCCAGTACTTC. The full variable domain, with the rest looked up from reference TRBV5-1 and TRBJ2-5, is KAGVTQTPRYLIKTRGQQVTLSCSPISGHRSVSWYQQTPGQGLQFLFEYFSETQRNKGNFPGRFSGRQFSNSRSEMNVSTLELGDSALYLCASRWGQFPQETQYFGPGTRLLVL.

This clonotype was detected a few times. The gene calls are TRBV12-3 or TRBV12-4 and TRBJ2-1; D is uncertain. V dropped 6 bases and J dropped 2 bases, with 14 bases sitting between them. The CDR3 has 15 residues. The CDR3 loop is CASRPTVLPYNEQFF. CDR3 coding DNA: TGTGCCAGCAGACCTACAGTATTGCCCTACAATGAGCAGTTCTTC.

The CDR3, as DNA: TGTGCCAGCAGCTCCGTCCCGGGACTAGCGGGAGGTCGTACCGGGGAGCTGTTTTTT. Its protein product is CASSSVPGLAGGRTGELFF. The rearrangement joins TRBV7-3 to TRBJ2-2; 15 bases align to TRBD2. Germline V gives CDR1 SGHTA, CDR2 FQGTGA. The V gene end was trimmed by 4 bases and the J gene end by 5 bases; junction bases not matched to a gene: 11. CDR3 size: 19 residues.

This clonotype was recorded a few times. The gene calls are TRBV20-1 and TRBJ2-4; 11 bases map to TRBD2. Trimming cost V 6 bases and J 4 bases; bases outside gene matches: 14. Germline CDR1 is DFQATT and CDR2 is SNEGSKA (reference sequence). The CDR3 length is 17 residues. CDR3 protein: CSAKWLAGTSGKNIQYF. Written as DNA, the CDR3 is TGCAGTGCAAAGTGGCTTGCCGGGACTAGCGGTAAAAACATTCAGTACTTC.

V and J are TRBV29-1 and TRBJ1-5; 7 positions match TRBD1. V gave up 6 bases and J gave up 8 bases; unmatched junction bases: 10. This CDR3 is 13 amino acids long. The germline V gene encodes CDR1 SQVTM and CDR2 ANQGSEA. This CDR3 reads CSVRGTAWEPQHF. The DNA for the CDR3 is TGCAGCGTGCGGGGGACAGCTTGGGAGCCCCAGCATTTT.

The V and J genes are TRBV7-9 and TRBJ1-2; D not resolved. V lost 5 bases to trimming and J lost 6 bases, with 13 bases between them. Germline V CDR1 and CDR2: SEHNR, FQNEAQ (reference sequence). There are 13 residues in the CDR3. CDR3 DNA: TGTGCCAGCAGCCCAACTGGGTTTGATGGCTACACCTTC. It specifies CASSPTGFDGYTF.

This rearrangement joins TRBV2 to TRBJ1-6; D gene uncertain. CDR1 is SNHLY, CDR2 FYNNEI, per germline. The V and J ends lost 6 bases and 9 bases respectively, with 18 bases between them. The CDR3 contains 15 residues. CDR3: CASRVESFSLSPLHF. CDR3 DNA: TGTGCCAGCAGGGTGGAAAGCTTCAGTCTTTCACCCCTCCACTTT. Together with reference TRBV2 and TRBJ1-6, the CDR3 gives the full variable domain: EPEVTQTPSHQVTQMGQEVILRCVPISNHLYFYWYRQILGQKVEFLVSFYNNEISEKSEIFDDQFSVERPDGSNFTLKIRSTKLEDSAMYFCASRVESFSLSPLHFGNGTRLTVT.

This clonotype occurred many times. V usage is TRBV29-1 and J usage is TRBJ1-2, with no clear D. This CDR3 region has 12 residues. With 7 bases removed from V and 3 bases from J, the gap between germline ends came to 12 bases. CDR1 is SQVTM and CDR2 is ANQGSEA in the germline V gene. CDR3: CSGEGGDYGYTF. The DNA of the CDR3 is TGCAGCGGAGAAGGCGGAGACTATGGCTACACCTTC.

The rearrangement links TRBV28 to TRBJ2-1, with D hard to call. Germline V lookup: CDR1 MDHEN, CDR2 SYDVKM. The CDR3 loop spans 17 amino acids. Trimming took off 4 bases at V and 3 bases at J, with 19 bases between the two ends. CDR3 in amino acids: CASSSTRMGNYYNEQFF. The DNA of the CDR3 is TGTGCCAGCAGTTCAACACGAATGGGCAACTACTACAATGAGCAGTTCTTC.

This clonotype occurred a few times. The CDR3 DNA is TGTGCCAGCAGTGAACGGTCCAGCTCCTACGAGCAGTACTTC. Protein: CASSERSSSYEQYF. The chain uses TRBV2 and TRBJ2-7, with D unclear. This CDR3 has 14 amino acids. The germline gives CDR1 SNHLY, CDR2 FYNNEI. V was clipped by 2 bases and J by 0 bases, with 8 bases between them.

The J gene is TRBJ2-3, the V gene TRBV3-1; TRBD1 is a possible D gene (6 bases). The CDR3 length is 16 residues. V lost 4 bases and J 0 bases, leaving 14 bases between the germline ends. Germline V gene lookup returns CDR1 LGHDT and CDR2 YNNKEL (reference sequence). In nucleotides, the CDR3 is TGTGCCAGCAGCCTAAGAGGGGGACAAAGCACAGATACGCAGTATTTT. Protein: CASSLRGGQSTDTQYF.

This chain uses TRBV7-2 with TRBJ1-1; D remains ambiguous. Trimming left V 0 bases short and J 3 bases short, with 20 bases between. The CDR3 has 18 residues. The V gene's germline CDR1 is SGHTA and CDR2 FQGNSA. CDR3 nucleotides: TGTGCCAGCAGCTTAGCAGGGTTTGGATACAATCGGGACACTGAAGCTTTCTTT. Translating it yields CASSLAGFGYNRDTEAFF.

The chain couples TRBV20-1 to TRBJ2-7, with D perhaps matching TRBD2 (5 bases). Germline V CDR1 and CDR2: DFQATT, SNEGSKA (reference sequence). The V end lost 0 bases, the J end lost 0 bases, and 12 bases lay between the germline ends. The CDR3 totals 15 residues. CDR3 region: CSARDRTLSSYEQYF. The CDR3 DNA reads TGCAGTGCTAGAGATCGGACTCTAAGCTCCTACGAGCAGTACTTC.

This clonotype was seen a handful of times. The chain carries TRBV2 and TRBJ1-5; D gene unclear. The CDR3 consists of 14 residues. Between the trimmed V and J ends, which lost 7 bases and 1 base, there was a span of 11 bases. Germline-derived CDR1 and CDR2 are SNHLY and FYNNEI. CDR3 DNA sequence: TGTGCCAGCAACGGACCGTCGAGCAATCAGCCCCAGCATTTT. It is translated as CASNGPSSNQPQHF.

The chain joins TRBV28 to TRBJ2-6, with TRBD1 matching 9 bases. The CDR3 is made up of 17 amino acids. CDR1 is MDHEN, CDR2 SYDVKM, per germline. V trimming: 7 bases; J trimming: 1 base; junction bases outside the gene matches: 8. The CDR3 coding sequence is TGTGCCAGCAAGGGTGACAGGGGGTTATCTGGGGCCAACGTCCTGACTTTC. This translates into CASKGDRGLSGANVLTF. The whole variable domain, remainder taken from reference TRBV28 and TRBJ2-6, is DVKVTQSSRYLVKRTGEKVFLECVQDMDHENMFWYRQDPGLGLRLIYFSYDVKMKEKGDIPEGYSVSREKKERFSLILESASTNQTSMYLCASKGDRGLSGANVLTFGAGSRLTVL.

The chain uses TRBV15 and TRBJ2-5, with a possible D match to TRBD2 (6 bases). This CDR3 has 18 amino acids. V lost 0 bases and J lost 4, with 21 bases in between. Germline CDR1 reads LNHNV; CDR2 reads YYDKDF (reference sequence). The CDR3 DNA reads TGTGCCACCAGCAGAGATTTGCGTGTCGCGGGACGGGGAGAGACCCAGTACTTC. Amino acid sequence: CATSRDLRVAGRGETQYF.

The chain uses TRBV6-2 or TRBV6-3 and TRBJ2-7; D is perhaps TRBD2 (5 bases). The CDR3 has 13 amino acids. V was trimmed by 1 base and J by 3 bases, leaving 7 bases between them. The germline V gene has CDR1 MNHEY and CDR2 SVGEGT. The CDR3 DNA sequence: TGTGCCAGCAGTTACTGGGAGAGCTACGAGCAGTACTTC. The encoded protein is CASSYWESYEQYF.

The chain combines TRBV19 with TRBJ2-1; TRBD1 matches at 8 bases. This CDR3 spans 15 amino acids. Germline CDR1 and CDR2: LNHDA and SQIVND (reference sequence). The V gene end was trimmed by 5 bases and the J gene end by 2 bases; junction bases not matched to a gene: 5. The CDR3 nucleotides read TGTGCCAGTAGTCCGACAGGGGCACCCTACAATGAGCAGTTCTTC. Translating it yields CASSPTGAPYNEQFF.

The J gene is TRBJ2-2, the V gene TRBV7-8, with 9 bases matching TRBD1. Germline values: CDR1 SGHVS, CDR2 FQNEAQ. This CDR3 has 16 amino acids. Germline trimming cut 5 bases from V and 4 bases from J; bases unmatched to any gene: 8. The CDR3 DNA reads as TGTGCCAGCAGCAATATATGGGACAGGGCCACCGGGGAGCTGTTTTTT. Its translation is CASSNIWDRATGELFF.